Listed below are T cell receptor beta chains from one sample, sequenced in a study of identical twins. TCRdb fed the 5' RACE reads into MiXCR, producing one record per CDR3 protein. The data show 200,000 to 250,000 distinct CDR3 sequences, around 8% seen once. The data also belong to a second study, concerning yellow fever vaccine responses in identical twins.

Sequences were obtained from memory (CD45RO+) T cells sorted from blood. The receptors originated from a woman under 30 in good health. CDR3s include the opening cysteine and the closing phenylalanine or tryptophan. Fields, in order: clone size, J gene, D gene, V gene, CDR3 DNA, CDR3 protein. The D gene is left open where the match is weak. The size field is filled for only some rows; it gives once, few, many or a size class.

many TRBJ1-4 TRBD1 TRBV7-9 TGTGCCAGCAGCTTGCCGGGACAGGGAGTGCTGAATGAAAAACTGTTTTTT CASSLPGQGVLNEKLFF
few TRBJ2-4 NA TRBV9 TGTGCCAGCAGCGTAACAGCGTCGGGGTTGTTAAACATTCAGTACTTC CASSVTASGLLNIQYF
many TRBJ2-2 TRBD2 TRBV11-2 TGTGCCAGCAGCCAGGCTCTAGCGGGAGGGGGGTACACCGGGGAGCTGTTTTTT CASSQALAGGGYTGELFF
NA TRBJ1-4 NA TRBV28 TGTGCCAGCAGGCCCCAGGGGCCCAATGAAAAACTGTTTTTT CASRPQGPNEKLFF
NA TRBJ1-1 NA TRBV10-1 TGCGCCAGCAGGCCGGACGGGGCGAACACTGAAGCTTTCTTT CASRPDGANTEAFF
many TRBJ1-4 NA TRBV3-1 TGTGCCAGCACCCTACAGGGATTTGATGAAAAACTGTTTTTT CASTLQGFDEKLFF
NA TRBJ2-3 NA TRBV15 TGTGCCACCAGCAGAAGGGAGACAGGCACAGATACGCAGTATTTT CATSRRETGTDTQYF
many TRBJ2-1 NA TRBV14 TGTGCCAGCAGTCCTCTAGCGTCAATCTCCTACAATGAGCAGTTCTTC CASSPLASISYNEQFF
NA TRBJ1-1 NA TRBV29-1 TGCAGCGTGAAGTCCGGGACGTCGAACACTGAAGCTTTCTTT CSVKSGTSNTEAFF
many TRBJ2-7 NA TRBV20-1 TGCAGTGCTAGAGGGGACCAAGACTACGAGCAGTACTTC CSARGDQDYEQYF
many TRBJ1-2 NA TRBV5-8 TGTGCCAGCAGTATCAGTGGCTACACCTTC CASSISGYTF
many TRBJ2-7 TRBD1 TRBV5-1 TGCGCCAGCAGCTACCTACCCGGGACAGGGAAGTCCGAGCAGTACTTC CASSYLPGTGKSEQYF
few TRBJ1-2 TRBD1 TRBV27 TGTGCCAGCAGTCCAACAGGGGCGCTTGGCTACACCTTC CASSPTGALGYTF
NA TRBJ1-4 NA TRBV7-6 TGTGCCAGCAGCTTACAGCTCGGAAAACTGTTTTTT CASSLQLGKLFF
NA TRBJ2-3 TRBD1 TRBV20-1 TGCAGTGCTAGAGTGAGGGACAGGGGGTCTAATACGCAGTATTTT CSARVRDRGSNTQYF
many TRBJ2-3 NA TRBV29-1 TGCAGCGTTTATCTCGCCGGGGGCACAGATACGCAGTATTTT CSVYLAGGTDTQYF
NA TRBJ2-6 NA TRBV3-1 TGTGCCAGCAACGGGGGCTCTGGGGCCAACGTCCTGACTTTC CASNGGSGANVLTF
few TRBJ2-1 NA TRBV5-5 TGTGCCAGCAGCAACGGTCTAGCCTACAATGAGCAGTTCTTC CASSNGLAYNEQFF
NA TRBJ1-5 NA TRBV19 TGTGCCAGTAGTCGACTAGTGGAGCCCCAGCATTTT CASSRLVEPQHF
many TRBJ2-4 TRBD1 TRBV7-2 TGTGCCAGCAGACGAGACCGGGACAGCAAAAACATTCAGTACTTC CASRRDRDSKNIQYF
many TRBJ2-3 TRBD1 TRBV20-1 TGCAGTGCTAGTTGGCCAGGGGGAGAAGATACGCAGTATTTT CSASWPGGEDTQYF
many TRBJ1-2 NA TRBV20-1 TGCAGTGCTAGAGTACAGGGAGTTAGTTATGGCTACACCTTC CSARVQGVSYGYTF
many TRBJ2-1 NA TRBV7-6 TGTGCCAGCAGCAATGGAATGGGCGGTGAGCAGTTCTTC CASSNGMGGEQFF
many TRBJ2-2 NA TRBV6-4 TGTGCCAGCAGTAGGGTGACCGGGGAGCTGTTTTTT CASSRVTGELFF
NA TRBJ2-7 NA TRBV27 TGTGCCAGCAGTTTATCAGCGGGCTTGGGGGAGCAGTACTTC CASSLSAGLGEQYF
NA TRBJ1-1 TRBD1 TRBV25-1 TGTGCCAGCAGTGAGTTCCGGGACAGTCAAGAAGCTTTCTTT CASSEFRDSQEAFF
NA TRBJ2-1 NA TRBV18 TGTGCCAGCTCACCACCGCGGGGTAGCTATCATGAGCAGTTCTTC CASSPPRGSYHEQFF
many TRBJ2-7 TRBD1 TRBV12-3/TRBV12-4 TGTGCCAGCAGTGCCGACAGGGCCACCTACGAGCAGTACTTC CASSADRATYEQYF
few TRBJ2-5 NA TRBV20-1 TGCAGTGTCTCAACTCTTGGCAGTCAAGAGACCCAGTACTTC CSVSTLGSQETQYF
NA TRBJ2-3 NA TRBV30 TGTGCCTGGAGTGTTGGGGGGGCCGCAGATACGCAGTATTTT CAWSVGGAADTQYF
few TRBJ2-7 TRBD2 TRBV7-6 TGTGCCAGCAGCCCATCAGGCGGGAGAGGCTACGAGCAGTACTTC CASSPSGGRGYEQYF
NA TRBJ2-7 NA TRBV7-2 TGTGCCAGCAGCTCATCCGATCGTGGCGAGCAGTACTTC CASSSSDRGEQYF
NA TRBJ2-1 NA TRBV7-2 TGTGCCAGCAGCTTAGTCGGAACCTCAAATGAGCAGTTCTTC CASSLVGTSNEQFF
NA TRBJ2-4 TRBD2 TRBV6-5 TGTGCCAGCAGTTACTCGAGTGCGGGAGCTGCCAAAAACATTCAGTACTTC CASSYSSAGAAKNIQYF
NA TRBJ1-2 TRBD1 TRBV3-1 TGTGCCAGCAGCCAACTTGACAGGGAGGATGGCTACACCTTC CASSQLDREDGYTF
many TRBJ2-2 NA TRBV4-2 TGTGCCAGCAGCCGGGGGGAAGCGGACACCGGGGAGCTGTTTTTT CASSRGEADTGELFF
NA TRBJ1-1 TRBD1 TRBV12-3/TRBV12-4 TGTGCCAGCAGTTTAGCAACAGGGGGAAACACTGAAGCTTTCTTT CASSLATGGNTEAFF
many TRBJ1-1 NA TRBV12-3/TRBV12-4 TGTGCCAGCAGCCTAGGAGGGGCGAATGAAGCTTTCTTT CASSLGGANEAFF
many TRBJ2-1 TRBD2 TRBV11-2 TGTGCCAGCAGCCGAAATCTAGCGGGAACTTACAATGAGCAGTTCTTC CASSRNLAGTYNEQFF
NA TRBJ2-1 NA TRBV5-6 TGTGCCAGCAGCTTTGGGGGCCGGGAGCAGTTCTTC CASSFGGREQFF
many TRBJ1-1 TRBD1 TRBV7-2 TGTGCCAGCAGCGCAGGGACAGGGAAATGGACTGAAGCTTTCTTT CASSAGTGKWTEAFF
NA TRBJ2-1 TRBD2 TRBV15 TGTGCCACCAGCCGCTCGGGACTAGCGGGACCTAGCTCCTACAATGAGCAGTTCTTC CATSRSGLAGPSSYNEQFF
NA TRBJ1-6 NA TRBV6-5 TGTGCCAGCAGTTACGACAACTCCTATAATTCACCCCTCCACTTT CASSYDNSYNSPLHF
few TRBJ2-7 TRBD1 TRBV18 TGTGCCAGCTCACAGACAGGGAAGGGCTACGAGCAGTACTTC CASSQTGKGYEQYF
many TRBJ2-1 NA TRBV7-2 TGTGCCAGCAGCTTAGGGCTCCTCAATGAGCAGTTCTTC CASSLGLLNEQFF
many TRBJ2-5 TRBD2 TRBV28 TGTGCCAGCAGTTTAAGGGGACTAGCGGGGCCGGAGACCCAGTACTTC CASSLRGLAGPETQYF
many TRBJ2-2 NA TRBV6-5 TGTGCCAGCAGCTTCGATAGAGGGGGGGGCACCGGGGAGCTGTTTTTT CASSFDRGGGTGELFF
many TRBJ1-6 NA TRBV7-8 TGTGCCAGCAGCTCCCAGGTCGGGGTAGGGGCACCCCTCCACTTT CASSSQVGVGAPLHF
few TRBJ2-5 NA TRBV5-1 TGCGCCAGCAGCTTGCAGGGAGACAGTGGGGAGACCCAGTACTTC CASSLQGDSGETQYF
NA TRBJ2-7 TRBD2 TRBV12-3/TRBV12-4 TGTGCCAGCAGTTTCGGGACTAGCGAGCAGTACTTC CASSFGTSEQYF
many TRBJ1-2 NA TRBV15 TGTGCCACCAGCAGAGATCGGGCAACTCCCTATGGCTACACCTTC CATSRDRATPYGYTF
many TRBJ2-7 NA TRBV7-2 TGTGCCAGCAGCTTAGGGCCAGGATTTTCCTACGAGCAGTACTTC CASSLGPGFSYEQYF